Each of the 29 T cell receptor beta chains below was sequenced from the same sample in a study of cytotoxic CD8 clonotypes in ibrutinib-treated CLL. Libraries were prepared by immunoSEQ multiplex PCR; TCRdb keeps only in-frame clonotypes and omits some of them. This sample has around 20,000 clones, with approximately 84% found just once. The sample consisted of PBMCs, taken before ibrutinib treatment. These receptors all stem from a human donor with chronic lymphocytic leukemia.

The rearrangement joins TRBV30 to TRBJ1-2; a weak D match, TRBD1 (5 bases). This CDR3 has 16 amino acids. CDR1 is GTSNPN and CDR2 is SVGIG in the germline V gene (reference sequence). V shed 3 bases and J shed 3 bases, with 20 bases lying between them. CDR3 nucleotides: TGTGCCTGGAGCCCACGGACTATCCAGGGCCACTATGGCTACACCTTC. Its translation is CAWSPRTIQGHYGYTF.

J is TRBJ2-1 and V is TRBV13, with 13 bases lining up with TRBD2. Germline lookup yields CDR1 PRHDT and CDR2 FYEKMQ (reference sequence). This CDR3 is built from 16 residues. V gave up 5 bases and J gave up 7 bases; unmatched junction bases: 8. CDR3 protein: CASSPRTSGGPNEQFF. In nucleotides, the CDR3 is TGTGCCAGCAGCCCCCGGACTAGCGGGGGTCCGAATGAGCAGTTCTTC.

This sequence joins TRBV29-1 and TRBJ2-7, with D possibly matching TRBD1 (5 bases). Per germline, CDR1 SQVTM and CDR2 ANQGSEA. The CDR3 runs 12 residues. V gave up 7 bases and J gave up 2 bases, with 12 bases separating them. CDR3 sequence (DNA): TGCAGCGCCGCAGGGTCCCCCTACGAGCAGTACTTC. Protein product: CSAAGSPYEQYF.

The V call is TRBV10-1, the J call TRBJ1-1; no clear D gene. The CDR3 extends over 16 amino acids. Germline V gene lookup returns CDR1 WNHNN and CDR2 SYGVQD (reference sequence). Trimming pared 0 bases from V and 1 base from J, leaving 12 bases between. The CDR3: CASSESRRLGNTEAFF. CDR3 sequence (DNA): TGCGCCAGCAGTGAGTCGAGACGGCTCGGGAACACTGAAGCTTTCTTT.

The chain joins TRBV25-1 to TRBJ1-1, with D possibly matching TRBD1 (5 bases). V gave up 8 bases and J gave up 6 bases, with 16 bases separating them. The CDR3 sequence is 13 residues long. Germline assignment: CDR1 MGHDK and CDR2 SYGVNS. Written as DNA, the CDR3 is TGTGCCAGCCGAGACACAGGTTTACCTGAAGCTTTCTTT. This codes for CASRDTGLPEAFF.

This sequence joins TRBV12-5 and TRBJ2-5; D might be TRBD1 (6 bases). CDR1 is LGHNT and CDR2 is FRNRAP in the germline V gene. The CDR3 totals 14 residues. The V end lost 2 bases, the J end lost 1 base, and 8 bases lay between the germline ends. The CDR3 loop is CASGLTGTQETQYF. The CDR3 bases are TGTGCTAGTGGTTTGACAGGGACCCAAGAGACCCAGTACTTC. Using reference TRBV12-5 and TRBJ2-5 for the parts outside the CDR3, the full variable domain is DARVTQTPRHKVTEMGQEVTMRCQPILGHNTVFWYRQTMMQGLELLAYFRNRAPLDDSGMPKDRFSAEMPDATLATLKIQPSEPRDSAVYFCASGLTGTQETQYFGPGTRLLVL.

The chain combines TRBV6-6 with TRBJ1-5; TRBD1 aligns across 9 bases. Germline V CDR1 and CDR2: MNHNY, SVGAGI (reference sequence). This CDR3 spans 16 amino acids. V shed 6 bases and J 5 bases; nucleotides not matched to a gene: 11. The DNA of the CDR3 is TGTGCCAGCAGCCAAGGACAGGGGAAGTTGGATCAGCCCCAGCATTTT. This translates into CASSQGQGKLDQPQHF.

The chain combines TRBV6-6 with TRBJ2-3; no definite D call. The V end lost 5 bases, the J end lost 5 bases, and 5 bases lay between the germline ends. This CDR3 has 11 amino acids. Germline V gives CDR1 MNHNY, CDR2 SVGAGI (reference sequence). This CDR3 is CASSRGDTQYF. The CDR3 coding sequence is TGTGCCAGCAGTAGAGGAGATACGCAGTATTTT.

The rearrangement joins TRBV18 to TRBJ2-5; D is unclear. V was pared by 1 base and J by 2 bases, with 11 bases between. This CDR3 contains 15 residues. CDR1 is KGHSH, CDR2 LQKENI, per germline. The CDR3 region is CASSPRQTLQETQYF. The CDR3 DNA reads as TGTGCCAGCTCACCACGGCAGACCCTTCAAGAGACCCAGTACTTC.

V is TRBV11-2 and J is TRBJ1-2, with TRBD1 identical over 7 bases. The CDR3 is 13 residues long. J gave up 7 bases and V 5 bases, and 7 bases lay outside the gene matches. Germline V gene sequence: CDR1 SGHAT, CDR2 FQNNGV. The chain's CDR3 is CASSARQGSGYTF. The DNA of the CDR3 is TGTGCCAGCAGCGCGAGACAGGGCTCTGGCTACACCTTC.

This chain connects TRBV11-3 to TRBJ2-3; either TRBD1 or TRBD2 may supply D (5 bases each). This CDR3 comprises 16 residues. Germline lookup yields CDR1 SGHNT and CDR2 YENEEA. Trimming pared 1 base from V and 1 base from J, leaving 12 bases between. CDR3 bases: TGTGCCAGCAGCTTAGGGGACGGGCTAGGCACAGATACGCAGTATTTT. It is translated as CASSLGDGLGTDTQYF. The entire variable domain, with the rest obtained from reference TRBV11-3 and TRBJ2-3, is as follows: EAGVVQSPRYKIIEKKQPVAFWCNPISGHNTLYWYLQNLGQGPELLIRYENEEAVDDSQLPKDRFSAERLKGVDSTLKIQPAELGDSAVYLCASSLGDGLGTDTQYFGPGTRLTVL.

This rearrangement joins TRBV4-3 to TRBJ2-1; 8 nucleotides agree with TRBD2. Per the germline V gene, CDR1 is LGHNA and CDR2 is YSLEER. With 1 base clipped from V and 10 bases from J, the junction kept 9 bases outside the gene matches. The CDR3 has 15 residues. The CDR3, as DNA: TGCGCCAGCAGCCAAGTATCTCCGGGGGGGCTGGAGCAGTTCTTC. This gives the protein CASSQVSPGGLEQFF.

This clone turned up a few times. The gene calls are TRBV19 and TRBJ2-7, with D unresolved. This CDR3 is 9 amino acids long. Germline CDR1 and CDR2: LNHDA and SQIVND (reference sequence). The ends were cut back, 10 bases at V and 3 bases at J, with 4 bases in the middle. The CDR3: CAKIYEQYF. The CDR3 DNA reads TGTGCCAAGATCTACGAGCAGTACTTC.

The CDR3 coding sequence is TGTGCCAGCAGCTTGGGGAGACGAAGCGGTGATGAAAAACTGTTTTTT. This translates into CASSLGRRSGDEKLFF. V and J are TRBV5-4 and TRBJ1-4; no firm D call. V was shortened by 0 bases and J by 6 bases, with 15 bases between the two germline ends. CDR3 length equals 16 residues. Germline V gene data show CDR1 as SGHNT and CDR2 as YYREEE (reference sequence).

The V call is TRBV7-2, the J call TRBJ1-3; perhaps TRBD1 as D (6 bases). The CDR3 covers 13 residues. Germline V lookup: CDR1 SGHTA, CDR2 FQGNSA. Trimming took off 8 bases at V and 6 bases at J, with 14 bases between the two ends. The CDR3 nucleotides are TGTGCCAGCCAGGGGCCGCTTGAAAACACCATATATTTT. Residues: CASQGPLENTIYF. Together with reference TRBV7-2 and TRBJ1-3, the CDR3 gives the full variable domain: GAGVSQSPSNKVTEKGKDVELRCDPISGHTALYWYRQSLGQGLEFLIYFQGNSAPDKSGLPSDRFSAERTGGSVSTLTIQRTQQEDSAVYLCASQGPLENTIYFGEGSWLTVV.

This chain links TRBV7-9 with TRBJ1-4, with 9 bases fitting TRBD1. The CDR3 totals 14 residues. V was pared by 6 bases and J by 8 bases, with 7 bases of the junction left unmatched. CDR1 and CDR2 from the germline V gene are SEHNR and FQNEAQ (reference sequence). CDR3 coding DNA: TGTGCCAGCAGGCGGGGACAGGGCAGCGAAAAACTGTTTTTT. The encoded protein is CASRRGQGSEKLFF.

The chain carries TRBV6-1 and TRBJ2-5; 8 nucleotides match TRBD1. V was pared by 4 bases and J by 1 base, with 11 bases of the junction left unmatched. The length of the CDR3 is 17 residues. Germline lookup yields CDR1 MNHNS and CDR2 SASEGT. The CDR3 sequence is CASSGGARGPSQETQYF. DNA for the CDR3: TGTGCCAGCAGTGGGGGGGCCAGGGGGCCATCCCAAGAGACCCAGTACTTC.

The chain combines TRBV5-1 with TRBJ2-3; 8 nucleotides align to TRBD2. This CDR3 comprises 15 residues. The V gene's germline CDR1 is SGHRS and CDR2 YFSETQ. V trimming: 1 base; J trimming: 4 bases; junction bases outside the gene matches: 5. In DNA, the CDR3 is TGCGCCAGCAGCTTGCCAACGGGGGGGGCAGATACGCAGTATTTT. Its protein is CASSLPTGGADTQYF.

This clone has only one observation. CDR3 loop: CAWSPGEVYNSPLHF. The CDR3 region has the DNA TGTGCCTGGAGTCCGGGGGAGGTGTATAATTCACCCCTCCACTTT. The chain employs TRBV30 and TRBJ1-6, with D perhaps matching TRBD1 (5 bases). The V and J ends lost 2 bases and 4 bases respectively, with 12 bases between them. The CDR3 totals 15 residues. Germline values: CDR1 GTSNPN, CDR2 SVGIG (reference sequence).

This clone has a handful of counts. This chain links TRBV5-4 with TRBJ1-5; 7 bases map to TRBD1. Germline V gene sequence: CDR1 SGHNT, CDR2 YYREEE (reference sequence). The CDR3 covers 15 residues. The J segment lost 4 bases and the V segment lost 0 bases, leaving 4 bases of the junction unmatched. For the CDR3, the DNA is TGTGCCAGCAGCTTGGACACAGGGGCGAATCAGCCCCAGCATTTT. Translating gives CASSLDTGANQPQHF.

This chain uses TRBV2 with TRBJ1-5; 9 bases align to TRBD1. V shed 3 bases, J shed 5 bases, and the junction held 5 bases outside the gene matches. The CDR3 length is 15 residues. The germline CDR1 and CDR2 sequences are SNHLY and FYNNEI. The CDR3 loop reads CASSEGQGGDQPQHF. DNA for the CDR3: TGTGCCAGCAGTGAGGGACAGGGCGGGGATCAGCCCCAGCATTTT.

The rearrangement links TRBV2 to TRBJ1-5; D not certain. From germline, CDR1 is SNHLY and CDR2 FYNNEI. This CDR3 region has 13 residues. Trimming removed 7 bases at V and 1 base at J, with 8 bases between. The CDR3 reads CASILDSNQPQHF. The DNA for the CDR3 is TGTGCCAGCATTCTGGACAGCAATCAGCCCCAGCATTTT.

The rearrangement joins TRBV30 to TRBJ2-7, with D possibly matching TRBD2 (6 bases). Trimming took off 5 bases at V and 7 bases at J, with 15 bases between the two ends. CDR3 length equals 12 residues. Looked up from germline, CDR1 is GTSNPN and CDR2 is SVGIG (reference sequence). The CDR3 loop is CAWSPGAGEQYF. The CDR3 DNA is TGTGCCTGGTCCCCAGGCGCGGGGGAGCAGTACTTC.

The V call is TRBV5-6, the J call TRBJ2-5, with D uncertain. Trimming removed 0 bases from V and 2 bases from J, with 11 bases in between. CDR3 length equals 15 residues. CDR1 and CDR2 (germline): SGHDT, YYEEEE. The CDR3: CASSLVAKPQETQYF. The CDR3 DNA is TGTGCCAGCAGCTTGGTGGCTAAACCTCAAGAGACCCAGTACTTC.

The V call is TRBV9, the J call TRBJ1-5, with D maybe TRBD1 (6 bases). The CDR3 runs to 15 residues. Germline V gives CDR1 SGDLS, CDR2 YYNGEE. V was trimmed by 4 bases and J by 2 bases, leaving 13 bases between them. CDR3 in amino acids: CASSPPGAGNQPQHF. The CDR3 nucleotides read TGTGCCAGCAGCCCTCCAGGGGCTGGCAATCAGCCCCAGCATTTT. The complete variable domain, with remaining parts taken from reference TRBV9 and TRBJ1-5, reads DSGVTQTPKHLITATGQRVTLRCSPRSGDLSVYWYQQSLDQGLQFLIQYYNGEERAKGNILERFSAQQFPDLHSELNLSSLELGDSALYFCASSPPGAGNQPQHFGDGTRLSIL.

The chain couples TRBV4-1 to TRBJ2-2; D perhaps matches TRBD2 (6 bases). Germline loops: CDR1 MGHRA, CDR2 YSYEKL. The V end lost 4 bases, the J end lost 1 base, and 16 bases lay between the germline ends. This CDR3 is 17 amino acids long. Here the CDR3 reads CASSRLVKDQNTGELFF. The CDR3 DNA reads TGCGCCAGCAGCCGACTAGTTAAGGACCAGAACACCGGGGAGCTGTTTTTT.

This clone was counted once. CDR3 nucleotide sequence: TGTGCCAGCAGCCAAGATAACGGATTTGAAGCTTTCTTT. It translates to CASSQDNGFEAFF. This sequence joins TRBV14 and TRBJ1-1; D uncertain. V lost 0 bases and J 7 bases, leaving 9 bases between the germline ends. Germline lookup yields CDR1 SGHDN and CDR2 FVKESK. The CDR3 covers 13 residues.

The gene calls are TRBV30 and TRBJ1-2; 11 bases fit TRBD1. CDR3 size: 14 residues. CDR1 and CDR2 from the germline V gene are GTSNPN and SVGIG (reference sequence). V gave up 3 bases and J gave up 7 bases; unmatched junction bases: 7. CDR3 loop: CAWRGEDRGPGYTF. DNA for the CDR3: TGTGCCTGGAGAGGAGAGGACAGGGGGCCTGGCTACACCTTC.

V and J are TRBV11-2 and TRBJ2-3; the D call may be TRBD1 or TRBD2 (5 bases each). Deletions cut 7 bases from V and 4 bases from J, with 21 bases between. Germline V lookup: CDR1 SGHAT, CDR2 FQNNGV. This CDR3 contains 16 residues. CDR3 in DNA: TGTGCCAGCATGTTTTGGGGGAATCTCGGGTCAGATACGCAGTATTTT. This gives the protein CASMFWGNLGSDTQYF.